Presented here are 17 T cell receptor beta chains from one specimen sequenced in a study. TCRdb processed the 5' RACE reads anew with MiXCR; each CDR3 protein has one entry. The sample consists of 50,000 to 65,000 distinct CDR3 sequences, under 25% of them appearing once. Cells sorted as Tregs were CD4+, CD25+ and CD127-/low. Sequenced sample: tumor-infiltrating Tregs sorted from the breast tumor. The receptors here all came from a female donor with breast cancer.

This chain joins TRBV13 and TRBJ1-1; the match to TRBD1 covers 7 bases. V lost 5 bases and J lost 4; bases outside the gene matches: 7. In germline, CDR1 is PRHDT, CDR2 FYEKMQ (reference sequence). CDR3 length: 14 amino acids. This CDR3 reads CASSQPPGGTEAFF. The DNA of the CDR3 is TGTGCCAGCAGCCAGCCCCCAGGGGGCACTGAAGCTTTCTTT.

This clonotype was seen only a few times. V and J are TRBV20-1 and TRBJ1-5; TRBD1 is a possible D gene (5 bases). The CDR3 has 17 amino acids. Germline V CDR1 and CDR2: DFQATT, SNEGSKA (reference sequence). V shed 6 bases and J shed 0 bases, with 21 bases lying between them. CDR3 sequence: CSANRGVFTSSNQPQHF. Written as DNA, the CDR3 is TGCAGTGCGAATCGGGGGGTTTTCACCTCTAGCAATCAGCCCCAGCATTTT.

CDR3 DNA: TGCGCCAGCAGCTTGGGATTTCTCGAGACCCAGTACTTC. Its translation is CASSLGFLETQYF. The chain has TRBV5-1 and TRBJ2-5; D ambiguous. V was shortened by 0 bases and J by 5 bases, with 8 bases between the two germline ends. Germline V gene lookup returns CDR1 SGHRS and CDR2 YFSETQ. This CDR3 has 13 amino acids.

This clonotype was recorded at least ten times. The CDR3 sequence: CSARGWTGNTEAFF. The CDR3 coding sequence is TGCAGTGCTAGAGGTTGGACAGGGAACACTGAAGCTTTCTTT. The chain links TRBV20-1 to TRBJ1-1; 7 nucleotides agree with TRBD1. This CDR3 spans 14 amino acids. V gave up 1 base and J gave up 1 base; unmatched junction bases: 3. Germline V CDR1 and CDR2: DFQATT, SNEGSKA (reference sequence).

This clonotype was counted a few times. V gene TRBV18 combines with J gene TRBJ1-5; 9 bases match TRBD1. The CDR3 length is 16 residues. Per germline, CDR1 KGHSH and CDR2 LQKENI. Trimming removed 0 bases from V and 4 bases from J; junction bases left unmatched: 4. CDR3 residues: CASSPPGTGTNQPQHF. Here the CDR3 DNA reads TGTGCCAGCTCACCACCGGGGACAGGGACAAATCAGCCCCAGCATTTT.

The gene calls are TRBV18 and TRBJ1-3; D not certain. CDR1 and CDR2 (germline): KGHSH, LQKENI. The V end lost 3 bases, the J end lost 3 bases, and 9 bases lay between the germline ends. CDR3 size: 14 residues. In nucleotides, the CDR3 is TGTGCCAGCTCACCCGGCCCAGATGGAAACACCATATATTTT. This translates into CASSPGPDGNTIYF.

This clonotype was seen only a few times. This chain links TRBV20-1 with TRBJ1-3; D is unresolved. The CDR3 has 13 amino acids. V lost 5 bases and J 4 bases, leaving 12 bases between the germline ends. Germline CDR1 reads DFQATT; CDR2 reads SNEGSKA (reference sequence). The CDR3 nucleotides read TGCAGTGCTGGGCAGGCGGCAGGAAACACCATATATTTT. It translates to CSAGQAAGNTIYF.

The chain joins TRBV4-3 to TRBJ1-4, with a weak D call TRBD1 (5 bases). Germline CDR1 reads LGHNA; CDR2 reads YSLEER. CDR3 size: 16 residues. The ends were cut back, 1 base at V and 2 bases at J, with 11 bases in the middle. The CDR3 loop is CASSQVGASTNEKLFF. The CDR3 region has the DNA TGCGCCAGCAGCCAAGTCGGGGCGTCGACTAATGAAAAACTGTTTTTT.

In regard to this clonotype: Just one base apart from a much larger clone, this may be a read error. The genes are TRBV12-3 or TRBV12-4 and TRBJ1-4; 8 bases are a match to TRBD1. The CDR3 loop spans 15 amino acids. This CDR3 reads CASRPQGQAGEKLLF. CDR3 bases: TGTGCCAGCAGGCCCCAGGGACAGGCGGGTGAAAAACTGTTGTTT.

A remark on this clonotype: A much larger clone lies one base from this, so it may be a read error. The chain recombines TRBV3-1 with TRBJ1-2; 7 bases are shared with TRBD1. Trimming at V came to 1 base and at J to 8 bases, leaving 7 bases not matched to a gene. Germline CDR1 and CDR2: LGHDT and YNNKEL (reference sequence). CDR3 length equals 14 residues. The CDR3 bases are TGTGCCAGCAGCCAAGGAGTAACAGGGGACGGCTACACCTTC. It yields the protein CASSQGVTGDGYTF. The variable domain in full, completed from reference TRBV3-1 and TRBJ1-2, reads DTAVSQTPKYLVTQMGNDKSIKCEQNLGHDTMYWYKQDSKKFLKIMFSYNNKELIINETVPNRFSPKSPDKAHLNLHINSLELGDSAVYFCASSQGVTGDGYTFGSGTRLTVV.

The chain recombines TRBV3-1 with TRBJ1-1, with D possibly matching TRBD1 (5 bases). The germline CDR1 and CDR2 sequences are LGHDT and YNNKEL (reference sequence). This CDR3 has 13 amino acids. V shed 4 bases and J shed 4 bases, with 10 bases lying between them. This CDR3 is CASSLAQGTEAFF. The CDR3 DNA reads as TGTGCCAGCAGCCTCGCGCAGGGCACTGAAGCTTTCTTT.

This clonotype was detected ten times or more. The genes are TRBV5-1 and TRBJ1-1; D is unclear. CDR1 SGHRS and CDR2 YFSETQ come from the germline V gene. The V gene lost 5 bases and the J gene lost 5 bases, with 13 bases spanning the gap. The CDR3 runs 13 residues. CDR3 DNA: TGCGCCAGCAGTTCGATAAGTGGAACTGAAGCTTTCTTT. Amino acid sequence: CASSSISGTEAFF.

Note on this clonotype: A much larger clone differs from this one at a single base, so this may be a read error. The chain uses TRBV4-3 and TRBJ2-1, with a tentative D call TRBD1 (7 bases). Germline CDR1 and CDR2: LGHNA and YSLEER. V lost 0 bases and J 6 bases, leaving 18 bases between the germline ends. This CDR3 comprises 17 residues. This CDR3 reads CASSQESTGTRANEQFF. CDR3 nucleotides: TGCGCCAGCAGCCAAGAGTCGACAGGGACTCGGGCCAATGAGCAGTTCTTC.

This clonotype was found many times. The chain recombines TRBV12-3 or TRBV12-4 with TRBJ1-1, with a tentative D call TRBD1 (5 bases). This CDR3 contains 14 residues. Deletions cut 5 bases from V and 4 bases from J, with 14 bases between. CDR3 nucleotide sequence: TGTGCCAGCAGTCCAGGGAATCGGGCCACTGAAGCTTTCTTT. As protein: CASSPGNRATEAFF.

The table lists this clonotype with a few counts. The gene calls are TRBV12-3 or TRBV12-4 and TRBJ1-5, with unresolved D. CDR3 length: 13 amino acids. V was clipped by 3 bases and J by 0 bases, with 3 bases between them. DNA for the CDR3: TGTGCCAGCAGTTTGAATAGCAATCAGCCCCAGCATTTT. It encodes CASSLNSNQPQHF.

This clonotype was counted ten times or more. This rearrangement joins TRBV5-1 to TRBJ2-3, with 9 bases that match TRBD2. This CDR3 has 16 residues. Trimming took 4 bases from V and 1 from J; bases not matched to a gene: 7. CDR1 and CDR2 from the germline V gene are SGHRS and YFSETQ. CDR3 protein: CASSPSIAGGTDTQYF. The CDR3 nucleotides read TGCGCCAGCAGCCCCTCCATAGCGGGGGGCACAGATACGCAGTATTTT.

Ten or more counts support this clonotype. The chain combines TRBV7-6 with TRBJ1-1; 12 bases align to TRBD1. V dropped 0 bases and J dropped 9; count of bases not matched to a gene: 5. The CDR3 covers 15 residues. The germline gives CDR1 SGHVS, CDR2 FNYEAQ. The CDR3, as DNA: TGTGCCAGCAGCTTAGCAGGGACAGGGGGCGAGAAAGCTTTCTTT. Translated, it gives CASSLAGTGGEKAFF.